The next 28 T cell receptor beta chains were all read from a single sample in a study of blood T cell repertoires in COVID-19. The repertoire was sequenced with immunoSEQ multiplex PCR; TCRdb's copy has only in-frame clones and lacks some. This sample carries 400,000 to 450,000 clones, about nine tenths of them seen once, and the ten largest clones take more than 1.4%. Sequencing input: peripheral blood. The origin of the receptors is a woman aged 25 to 39 with active or convalescent COVID-19.

The V and J genes are TRBV10-2 and TRBJ1-5; TRBD1 might be the D (5 bases). The V end lost 6 bases, the J end lost 7 bases, and 10 bases lay between the germline ends. Germline-derived CDR1 and CDR2 are WSHSY and SAAADI. The CDR3 has 12 residues. Written as DNA, the CDR3 is TGCGCCAGCAGCATCGGGGGGCAGCCCCAGCATTTT. Protein product: CASSIGGQPQHF.

This clone was observed a single time. The chain uses TRBV10-2 and TRBJ2-1; 9 bases line up with TRBD2. There are 14 residues in the CDR3. Germline assignment: CDR1 WSHSY and CDR2 SAAADI. V lost 8 bases to trimming and J lost 9 bases; unmatched junction nucleotides: 11. The chain's CDR3 is CASGLAGLRSEQFF. CDR3 DNA sequence: TGCGCCAGCGGGCTAGCGGGATTGAGGAGTGAGCAGTTCTTC.

The CDR3 nucleotides read TGTGCCAGCAGCGTTTCGACAGGGGCTCCAGATACGCAGTATTTT. Translation: CASSVSTGAPDTQYF. This sequence joins TRBV9 and TRBJ2-3, with 8 nucleotides matching TRBD1. V dropped 2 bases and J dropped 4; count of bases not matched to a gene: 6. Germline CDR1 is SGDLS and CDR2 is YYNGEE. This CDR3 is 15 amino acids long.

Only a few counts were recorded for this clone. This sequence joins TRBV4-1 and TRBJ1-2, with TRBD1 matching over 8 bases. The length of the CDR3 is 15 residues. V was clipped by 2 bases and J by 4 bases; unmatched bases: 6. Per germline, CDR1 MGHRA and CDR2 YSYEKL. CDR3 residues: CASSQNRGTGYGYTF. The CDR3 bases are TGCGCCAGCAGCCAAAACAGGGGGACAGGCTATGGCTACACCTTC.

The chain links TRBV7-9 to TRBJ1-1, with 8 bases identical to TRBD1. V gave up 2 bases and J gave up 1 base; unmatched junction bases: 3. The CDR3 extends over 15 amino acids. Per germline, CDR1 SEHNR and CDR2 FQNEAQ (reference sequence). CDR3 nucleotide sequence: TGTGCCAGCAGCTTACTGGGACAGGAGAACACTGAAGCTTTCTTT. Its protein is CASSLLGQENTEAFF.

The rearrangement uses TRBV5-1 and TRBJ2-1; D is ambiguous. V was pared by 1 base and J by 3 bases, with 8 bases between. The CDR3 is made up of 14 amino acids. Germline V CDR1 and CDR2: SGHRS, YFSETQ. CDR3: CASSLNGGYNEQFF. Written as DNA, the CDR3 is TGCGCCAGCAGCTTGAATGGCGGCTACAATGAGCAGTTCTTC.

The V gene is TRBV10-2, the J gene TRBJ2-1; 12 positions agree with TRBD2. The CDR3 extends over 14 amino acids. Germline V lookup: CDR1 WSHSY, CDR2 SAAADI. V was pared by 6 bases and J by 9 bases, with 6 bases of the junction left unmatched. The CDR3 bases are TGCGCCAGCAGCTCGGGACTAGCGGGTGGTGAGCAGTTCTTC. It specifies CASSSGLAGGEQFF.

V and J are TRBV7-2 and TRBJ2-3; TRBD2 matches 7 bases. The length of the CDR3 is 14 residues. Germline values: CDR1 SGHTA, CDR2 FQGNSA. Trimming removed 2 bases from V and 1 base from J; junction bases left unmatched: 0. This CDR3 is CASSLTSGTDTQYF. Written as DNA, the CDR3 is TGTGCCAGCAGCTTAACTAGCGGCACAGATACGCAGTATTTT.

The chain has TRBV2 and TRBJ1-2; 10 nucleotides line up with TRBD1. Germline CDR1 is SNHLY and CDR2 is FYNNEI. V gave up 3 bases and J gave up 3 bases; unmatched junction bases: 10. The CDR3 contains 17 residues. CDR3 DNA: TGTGCCAGCAGTGAGCGGGACAGGGGTATGAGTGACTATGGCTACACCTTC. It yields the protein CASSERDRGMSDYGYTF.

Only a few counts were recorded for this clone. CDR3 nucleotides: TGTGCCAGTAGTATAGCGTCATCCGGGGTTCAGCCCCAGCATTTT. Translating gives CASSIASSGVQPQHF. V gene TRBV19 combines with J gene TRBJ1-5, with D hard to call. There are 15 residues in the CDR3. Germline lookup yields CDR1 LNHDA and CDR2 SQIVND (reference sequence). The ends were cut back, 1 base at V and 6 bases at J, with 13 bases in the middle.

The chain has TRBV2 and TRBJ1-4; D gene uncertain. Deletions cut 6 bases from V and 8 bases from J, with 4 bases between. Germline CDR1 reads SNHLY; CDR2 reads FYNNEI. The CDR3 has 10 amino acids. The CDR3 DNA follows: TGTGCCAGCAGGGAGGAAAAACTGTTTTTT. It specifies CASREEKLFF.

The chain has TRBV30 and TRBJ2-7; possibly TRBD2 for D (5 bases). This CDR3 comprises 12 residues. The ends were cut back, 2 bases at V and 4 bases at J, with 9 bases in the middle. Germline loops: CDR1 GTSNPN, CDR2 SVGIG (reference sequence). CDR3 nucleotides: TGTGCCTGGAGTTTCGGGAATTACGAGCAGTACTTC. This codes for CAWSFGNYEQYF.

This chain uses TRBV20-1 with TRBJ2-1; 10 nucleotides match TRBD2. CDR1 and CDR2 (germline): DFQATT, SNEGSKA (reference sequence). V lost 3 bases, J lost 5 bases, and 19 bases stayed unmatched. CDR3 length: 19 residues. In DNA, the CDR3 is TGCAGTGCTAGTGGTTATCGGCCGAAGCTAGCGGGAGATCACAATGAGCAGTTCTTC. Residues: CSASGYRPKLAGDHNEQFF.

The table lists this clone with a few counts. The CDR3 DNA reads TGTGCCAGCAGTCCCCAGGGGGCGGCCACTGAAGCTTTCTTT. This encodes CASSPQGAATEAFF. The chain is built from TRBV6-5 and TRBJ1-1, with 8 bases that match TRBD1. V lost 5 bases and J lost 4; bases outside the gene matches: 6. The CDR3 loop spans 14 amino acids. From germline, CDR1 is MNHEY and CDR2 SVGAGI.

J is TRBJ1-2 and V is TRBV6-5, with a tentative D call TRBD1 (6 bases). The germline V gene has CDR1 MNHEY and CDR2 SVGAGI. The CDR3 length is 13 residues. V gave up 6 bases and J gave up 4 bases, with 12 bases separating them. The CDR3 sequence is CASRNRASYGYTF. The CDR3 DNA follows: TGTGCCAGCAGAAACAGGGCGAGCTATGGCTACACCTTC.

This sequence joins TRBV6-2 or TRBV6-3 and TRBJ1-2, with D uncertain. The length of the CDR3 is 15 residues. With 2 bases removed from V and 2 bases from J, the gap between germline ends came to 12 bases. The germline gives CDR1 MNHEY, CDR2 SVGEGT. The CDR3 nucleotides are TGTGCCAGCAGTTACATGGCGGGGAACAACTATGGCTACACCTTC. Encoded protein: CASSYMAGNNYGYTF.

V and J are TRBV19 and TRBJ1-1; D is perhaps TRBD1 (6 bases). Germline V gene sequence: CDR1 LNHDA, CDR2 SQIVND (reference sequence). The CDR3 spans 12 residues. V was pared by 7 bases and J by 9 bases, with 15 bases between. The CDR3 nucleotides read TGTGCCAGTAACGTGAGGGGGAGAAAAGCTTTCTTT. This sequence encodes CASNVRGRKAFF.

CDR3 DNA: TGTGCCAGCAGCTTAGGATCGGGGGGCAATAATGAAAAACTGTTTTTT. It codes for CASSLGSGGNNEKLFF. The chain has TRBV7-9 and TRBJ1-4; D might be TRBD1 (6 bases). Trimming pared 1 base from V and 4 bases from J, leaving 13 bases between. Germline CDR1 reads SEHNR; CDR2 reads FQNEAQ (reference sequence). CDR3 size: 16 residues.

The chain couples TRBV6-6 to TRBJ1-3; TRBD1 matches 8 bases. The CDR3 is made up of 15 amino acids. Germline CDR1 MNHNY, CDR2 SVGAGI (reference sequence). The trim removed 6 bases at V and 2 bases at J, leaving 6 bases unmatched. The DNA for the CDR3 is TGTGCCAGCAGAGAAACAGGGGGAGCTGGAAACACCATATATTTT. It specifies CASRETGGAGNTIYF.

V and J are TRBV5-4 and TRBJ1-1; 10 nucleotides line up with TRBD1. Germline lookup yields CDR1 SGHNT and CDR2 YYREEE (reference sequence). J lost 1 base, V lost 6 bases, and 6 bases had no gene match. The CDR3 has 15 residues. The CDR3 is CASTRGQGENTEAFF. DNA of the CDR3: TGTGCCAGCACCAGAGGACAGGGGGAGAACACTGAAGCTTTCTTT.

This chain joins TRBV2 and TRBJ1-2; D not resolved. V gave up 7 bases and J gave up 5 bases, with 8 bases separating them. CDR1 and CDR2 (germline): SNHLY, FYNNEI. This CDR3 contains 11 residues. Here the CDR3 DNA reads TGTGCCAGCATTCGGGGTTATGGCTACACCTTC. Its protein is CASIRGYGYTF. Supplemented by reference TRBV2 and TRBJ1-2, the full variable domain reads EPEVTQTPSHQVTQMGQEVILRCVPISNHLYFYWYRQILGQKVEFLVSFYNNEISEKSEIFDDQFSVERPDGSNFTLKIRSTKLEDSAMYFCASIRGYGYTFGSGTRLTVV.

This clone was recorded once. This sequence joins TRBV6-5 and TRBJ1-1; TRBD1 agrees at 10 bases. Per the germline V gene, CDR1 is MNHEY and CDR2 is SVGAGI. This CDR3 region has 15 residues. V shed 7 bases and J 6 bases; nucleotides not matched to a gene: 11. The CDR3 nucleotides are TGTGCCAGCACAAAGGCGGGGACAGGGGAGGCTGAAGCTTTCTTT. Its protein product is CASTKAGTGEAEAFF.

In its sample, this clone was seen once. This chain uses TRBV27 with TRBJ2-1; D might be TRBD2 (6 bases). Trimming cost V 0 bases and J 6 bases, with 9 bases left between them. Looked up from germline, CDR1 is MNHEY and CDR2 is SMNVEV (reference sequence). The CDR3 has 14 residues. The CDR3 protein is CASSLSELANEQFF. The CDR3 DNA sequence: TGTGCCAGCAGTTTATCGGAACTAGCCAATGAGCAGTTCTTC.

The rearrangement links TRBV19 to TRBJ1-1; D is possibly TRBD1 (6 bases). The V and J ends lost 3 bases and 1 base respectively, with 12 bases between them. CDR1 LNHDA and CDR2 SQIVND come from the germline V gene (reference sequence). This CDR3 is 15 amino acids long. CDR3 sequence (DNA): TGTGCCAGTAGTATTTGGGCAGGGGAGAACACTGAAGCTTTCTTT. As protein: CASSIWAGENTEAFF.

The chain is built from TRBV7-2 and TRBJ1-1; no clear D gene. Germline V gene data show CDR1 as SGHTA and CDR2 as FQGNSA. Trimming removed 6 bases from V and 5 bases from J, with 16 bases in between. The CDR3 runs to 14 residues. CDR3: CASSPRGGRTEAFF. CDR3 coding DNA: TGTGCCAGCAGTCCCCGTGGAGGGAGAACTGAAGCTTTCTTT.

This chain uses TRBV5-1 with TRBJ2-7; 13 bases map to TRBD2. The CDR3 spans 15 residues. Unmatched junction bases numbered 5, after V lost 4 bases and J lost 4 bases. Germline loops: CDR1 SGHRS, CDR2 YFSETQ. Here the CDR3 DNA reads TGCGCCAGCAGCGTCCGGACTAGCGGGAGTTACGAGCAGTACTTC. Protein product: CASSVRTSGSYEQYF.

This sequence joins TRBV6-5 and TRBJ2-1; tentatively, D is TRBD1 (5 bases). Germline V gene sequence: CDR1 MNHEY, CDR2 SVGAGI. V was cut by 7 bases and J by 9 bases, with 16 bases left in between. The CDR3 loop spans 13 amino acids. The CDR3 loop is CASNTRRGGEQFF. CDR3 DNA: TGTGCCAGCAATACCCGAAGGGGTGGTGAGCAGTTCTTC.

CDR3 sequence (DNA): TGTGCCAGCAAACCGGGACAGGGCTATGAAAAACTGTTTTTT. Protein product: CASKPGQGYEKLFF. The chain employs TRBV7-2 and TRBJ1-4, with TRBD1 identical over 9 bases. Germline V gene sequence: CDR1 SGHTA, CDR2 FQGNSA. Losses at the gene ends were 7 bases for V and 6 bases for J; bases not matched to a gene: 6. This CDR3 contains 14 residues.